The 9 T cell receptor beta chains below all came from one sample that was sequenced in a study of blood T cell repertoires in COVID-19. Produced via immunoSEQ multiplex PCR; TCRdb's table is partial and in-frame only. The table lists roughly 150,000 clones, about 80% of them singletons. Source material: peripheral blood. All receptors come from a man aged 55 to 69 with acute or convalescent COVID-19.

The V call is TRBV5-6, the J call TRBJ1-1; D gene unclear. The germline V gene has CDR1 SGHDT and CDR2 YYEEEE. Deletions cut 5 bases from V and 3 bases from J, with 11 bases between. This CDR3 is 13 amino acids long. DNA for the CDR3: TGTGCCAGCAGTATTGGCGGCTACACTGAAGCTTTCTTT. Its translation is CASSIGGYTEAFF.

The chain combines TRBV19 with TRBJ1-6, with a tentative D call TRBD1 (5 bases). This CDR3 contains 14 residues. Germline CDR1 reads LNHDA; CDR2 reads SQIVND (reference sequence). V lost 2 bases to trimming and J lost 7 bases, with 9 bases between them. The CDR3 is CASSIFGANSPLHF. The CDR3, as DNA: TGTGCCAGTAGTATATTTGGGGCAAATTCACCCCTCCACTTT.

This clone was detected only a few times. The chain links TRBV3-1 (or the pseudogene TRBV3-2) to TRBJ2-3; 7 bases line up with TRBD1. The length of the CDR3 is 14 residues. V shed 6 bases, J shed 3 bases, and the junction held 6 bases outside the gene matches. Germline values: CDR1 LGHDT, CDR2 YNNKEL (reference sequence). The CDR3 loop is CASSPDRRTDTQYF. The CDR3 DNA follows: TGTGCCAGCAGTCCGGACAGGAGGACAGATACGCAGTATTTT.

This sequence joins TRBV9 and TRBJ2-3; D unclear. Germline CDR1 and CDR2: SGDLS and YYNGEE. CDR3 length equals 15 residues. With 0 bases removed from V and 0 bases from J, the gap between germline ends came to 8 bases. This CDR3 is CASSVAQASTDTQYF. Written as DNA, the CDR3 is TGTGCCAGCAGCGTAGCTCAAGCCAGCACAGATACGCAGTATTTT.

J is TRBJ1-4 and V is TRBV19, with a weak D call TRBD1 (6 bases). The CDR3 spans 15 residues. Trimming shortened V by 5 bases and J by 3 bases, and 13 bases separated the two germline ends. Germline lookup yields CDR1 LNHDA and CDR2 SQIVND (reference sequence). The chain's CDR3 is CASSATGRANEKLFF. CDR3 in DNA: TGTGCCAGTAGTGCCACAGGGAGGGCTAATGAAAAACTGTTTTTT. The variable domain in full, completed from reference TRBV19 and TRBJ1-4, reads DGGITQSPKYLFRKEGQNVTLSCEQNLNHDAMYWYRQDPGQGLRLIYYSQIVNDFQKGDIAEGYSVSREKKESFPLTVTSAQKNPTAFYLCASSATGRANEKLFFGSGTQLSVL.

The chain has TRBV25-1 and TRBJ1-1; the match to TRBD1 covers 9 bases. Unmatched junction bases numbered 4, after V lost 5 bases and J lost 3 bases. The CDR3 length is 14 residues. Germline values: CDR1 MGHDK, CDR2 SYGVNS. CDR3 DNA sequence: TGTGCCAGCAGTCTCCGGGACAGGGACACTGAAGCTTTCTTT. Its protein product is CASSLRDRDTEAFF.

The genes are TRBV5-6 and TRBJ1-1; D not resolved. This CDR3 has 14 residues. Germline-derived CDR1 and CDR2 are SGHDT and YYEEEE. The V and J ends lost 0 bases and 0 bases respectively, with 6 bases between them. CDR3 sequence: CASSLGHMNTEAFF. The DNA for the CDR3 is TGTGCCAGCAGCTTGGGCCACATGAACACTGAAGCTTTCTTT. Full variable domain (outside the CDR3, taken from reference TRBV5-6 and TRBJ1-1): DAGVTQSPTHLIKTRGQQVTLRCSPKSGHDTVSWYQQALGQGPQFIFQYYEEEERQRGNFPDRFSGHQFPNYSSELNVNALLLGDSALYLCASSLGHMNTEAFFGQGTRLTVV.

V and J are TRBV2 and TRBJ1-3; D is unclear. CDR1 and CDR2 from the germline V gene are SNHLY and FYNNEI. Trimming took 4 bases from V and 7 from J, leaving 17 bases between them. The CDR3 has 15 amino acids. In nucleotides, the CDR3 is TGTGCCAGCAGTGTTTCGGGCAGCCGGGGTAACACCATATATTTT. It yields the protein CASSVSGSRGNTIYF.

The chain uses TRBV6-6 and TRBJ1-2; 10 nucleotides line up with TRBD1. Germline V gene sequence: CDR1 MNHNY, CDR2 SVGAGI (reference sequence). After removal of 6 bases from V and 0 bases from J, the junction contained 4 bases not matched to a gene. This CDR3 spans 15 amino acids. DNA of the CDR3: TGTGCCAGCAGCAAAGGGACAGGGGCTAACTATGGCTACACCTTC. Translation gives CASSKGTGANYGYTF.